This T cell receptor (beta chain) is drawn from a study of blood T cells in healthy people across ages. Findings and limits, study-wide: Those diversity estimates obtained from one million T cells were thought to be underestimates.

Isolation of PBMCs gave at least 6 million cells per sample. CDR3 length: 17 residues. After removal of 4 bases from V and 0 bases from J, the junction contained 12 bases not matched to a gene. Germline CDR1 and CDR2: SGHRS and YFSETQ. A remark on this clonotype: What it binds is not known.

A second about 7 to 12 cycle PCR used barcoded and J-beta primers. MiXCR, applied by TCRdb to the 5' RACE reads, yields one record per CDR3 protein. The sample lists around 710,000 distinct CDR3 sequences, roughly 44% occurring once. The source is a woman between 55 and 75 years old in good health. This rearrangement joins TRBV5-1 to TRBJ2-5, with 7 bases that match TRBD1. Sequenced material: blood. CDR3 loop: CASSPRTGTAYQETQYF. The CDR3, as DNA: TGCGCCAGCAGCCCGAGAACCGGGACAGCGTACCAAGAGACCCAGTACTTC.